This passage covers 22 T cell receptor beta chains from one sample sequenced in a study of vaccination effects on CD4 cells after COVID-19. Viral peptide pool expansion of antigen-specific CD4+ T cells preceded sequencing in the ViraFEST assay. The culture ran for 10 days, and then CD4+ T cells were isolated. Subjects were given two BNT162b2 or mRNA-1273 vaccine doses. No antigen has been identified for these receptors. Produced via immunoSEQ multiplex PCR; TCRdb's table is partial and in-frame only. The sample lists 65,000 to 95,000 clones, around 77% seen once, with 1.1% in the top ten. Source: CD4+ T cells from PBMCs cultured with HCoV-OC43 spike peptides, taken after COVID-19 vaccination. Regarding subset: HCoV-OC43 spike overlapping peptide pool stimulation. These receptors were taken from a human donor who received a COVID-19 vaccine.

Only a few counts were recorded for this clone. This sequence joins TRBV11-1 and TRBJ2-1; the D is unclear. Germline V CDR1 and CDR2: SGHAT, FQDESV (reference sequence). The CDR3 is 12 residues long. The V and J ends lost 7 bases and 7 bases respectively, with 11 bases between them. The CDR3 loop is CASKWAGNEQFF. The CDR3 region has the DNA TGTGCCAGCAAATGGGCCGGTAATGAGCAGTTCTTC.

The chain is built from TRBV16 and TRBJ1-4; D is unclear. Trimming left V 4 bases short and J 7 bases short, with 16 bases between. Germline lookup yields CDR1 KGHSY and CDR2 FQNENV. The CDR3 length is 15 residues. The CDR3 bases are TGTGCCAGCAGCCCCCGGCAGGTAGCCCTTGAAAAACTGTTTTTT. Translating gives CASSPRQVALEKLFF.

The genes are TRBV30 and TRBJ2-7; 8 bases align to TRBD1. CDR3 length: 15 residues. Germline V gives CDR1 GTSNPN, CDR2 SVGIG (reference sequence). V gave up 2 bases and J gave up 1 base; unmatched junction bases: 7. The CDR3 region is CAWSPRTGNSYEQYV. The CDR3 DNA sequence: TGTGCCTGGAGTCCACGGACAGGGAATTCCTACGAGCAGTACGTC.

The genes are TRBV18 and TRBJ2-3; 9 positions match TRBD1. V lost 3 bases to trimming and J lost 0 bases; unmatched junction nucleotides: 10. Germline lookup yields CDR1 KGHSH and CDR2 LQKENI. This CDR3 is built from 18 residues. CDR3 in amino acids: CASSPLPGQGSSTDTQYF. In DNA, the CDR3 is TGTGCCAGCTCACCTCTACCGGGACAGGGAAGTAGCACAGATACGCAGTATTTT.

V and J are TRBV5-6 and TRBJ1-2; possible D gene TRBD1, 6 bases. Trimming removed 5 bases at V and 7 bases at J, with 15 bases between. The CDR3 is 13 amino acids. Looked up from germline, CDR1 is SGHDT and CDR2 is YYEEEE. CDR3 protein: CASSLRQAGGYTF. CDR3 nucleotides: TGTGCCAGCAGTCTCCGACAGGCGGGTGGCTACACCTTC.

The V and J genes are TRBV6-5 and TRBJ1-1; D is undetermined. Germline-derived CDR1 and CDR2 are MNHEY and SVGAGI. Deletions cut 5 bases from V and 4 bases from J, with 11 bases between. The CDR3 runs 13 residues. The CDR3 loop is CASSLPRSTEAFF. The CDR3 DNA sequence: TGTGCCAGCAGTCTACCTAGGAGCACTGAAGCTTTCTTT.

Comment on this clone: The same CDR3 arises from other DNA sequences in this sample as well. The rearrangement uses TRBV6-5 and TRBJ1-6; the match to TRBD1 covers 11 bases. Germline loops: CDR1 MNHEY, CDR2 SVGAGI. After removal of 2 bases from V and 6 bases from J, the junction contained 3 bases not matched to a gene. The CDR3 totals 16 residues. In DNA, the CDR3 is TGTGCCAGCAGTTACCTGGGACAGGGGGGTAATTCACCCCTCCACTTT. This codes for CASSYLGQGGNSPLHF.

This clone has a handful of counts. The chain carries TRBV6-5 and TRBJ1-6; 7 bases map to TRBD1. CDR1 is MNHEY, CDR2 SVGAGI, per germline. This CDR3 region has 14 residues. Trimming took 6 bases from V and 8 from J; bases not matched to a gene: 7. The CDR3 sequence: CASSRDRDYSPLHF. The CDR3 nucleotides read TGTGCCAGCAGCAGGGACAGAGACTATTCACCCCTCCACTTT.

V is TRBV3-1 (or the pseudogene TRBV3-2) and J is TRBJ1-2, with unresolved D. Per the germline V gene, CDR1 is LGHDT and CDR2 is YNNKEL (reference sequence). This CDR3 contains 13 residues. V lost 3 bases and J 3 bases, leaving 8 bases between the germline ends. CDR3 bases: TGTGCCAGCAGCCAGGGGTTGGACTATGGCTACACCTTC. This gives the protein CASSQGLDYGYTF.

This chain links TRBV7-3 with TRBJ2-3; possibly TRBD2 for D (7 bases). In germline, CDR1 is SGHTA, CDR2 FQGTGA. The CDR3 is made up of 16 amino acids. The germline V and J ends were trimmed by 5 bases and 6 bases, with 21 bases remaining between them. The CDR3 is CASSPRGGGPRDTQYF. For the CDR3, the DNA is TGTGCCAGCAGCCCTAGAGGGGGGGGGCCCCGGGATACGCAGTATTTT.

This chain links TRBV5-4 with TRBJ1-2, with D unclear. V lost 2 bases and J 8 bases, leaving 16 bases between the germline ends. The length of the CDR3 is 14 residues. Per the germline V gene, CDR1 is SGHNT and CDR2 is YYREEE (reference sequence). The CDR3 DNA follows: TGTGCCAGCAGCTTAGACTCTCTTAGGGTAGGCTACACCTTC. This codes for CASSLDSLRVGYTF.

The chain couples TRBV5-8 to TRBJ1-4, with a tentative D call TRBD1 (5 bases). Germline CDR1 is SGHTS and CDR2 is YDEGEE. V lost 4 bases to trimming and J lost 8 bases, with 18 bases between them. The CDR3 is 15 residues long. This chain's CDR3 is CASSSWTQGTEKLFF. The CDR3, as DNA: TGTGCCAGCAGCAGCTGGACACAAGGGACGGAAAAACTGTTTTTT.

This clone was counted only a few times. CDR3: CASSPDTDTQYF. CDR3 bases: TGTGCCAGCAGCCCGGATACAGATACGCAGTATTTT. The genes are TRBV7-9 and TRBJ2-3; no clear D. The CDR3 is made up of 12 amino acids. The V gene lost 5 bases and the J gene lost 3 bases, with 6 bases spanning the gap. CDR1 is SEHNR and CDR2 is FQNEAQ in the germline V gene (reference sequence).

This chain links TRBV6-2 or TRBV6-3 with TRBJ2-2; the D gene is possibly TRBD1 (7 bases). There are 15 residues in the CDR3. Per the germline V gene, CDR1 is MNHEY and CDR2 is SVGEGT. The V end lost 5 bases, the J end lost 5 bases, and 15 bases lay between the germline ends. The DNA for the CDR3 is TGTGCCAGCAGTGGAGGGACAGTCCGGACCGGGGAGCTGTTTTTT. Its translation: CASSGGTVRTGELFF.

The V and J genes are TRBV5-1 and TRBJ2-5; TRBD1 might be the D (5 bases). Trimming left V 4 bases short and J 5 bases short, with 12 bases between. In germline, CDR1 is SGHRS, CDR2 YFSETQ. CDR3 size: 13 residues. The CDR3 DNA sequence: TGCGCCAGCAGCCAGGGTATGATGGAGACCCAGTACTTC. This sequence encodes CASSQGMMETQYF.

In this sample, this clone turned up a few times. The chain links TRBV5-4 to TRBJ1-3; D gene unclear. Germline-derived CDR1 and CDR2 are SGHNT and YYREEE (reference sequence). The CDR3 totals 15 residues. Between the trimmed V and J ends, which lost 0 bases and 0 bases, there was a span of 7 bases. DNA for the CDR3: TGTGCCAGCAGCTTGGGCCTCTACTCTGGAAACACCATATATTTT. It encodes CASSLGLYSGNTIYF.

The genes are TRBV12-3 or TRBV12-4 and TRBJ2-3; no firm D call. This CDR3 spans 12 amino acids. V was pared by 3 bases and J by 0 bases, with 1 base between. As DNA, the CDR3 is TGTGCCAGCAGTTTTAGCACAGATACGCAGTATTTT. Translation: CASSFSTDTQYF.

V usage is TRBV5-1 and J usage is TRBJ2-4; 10 nucleotides line up with TRBD1. CDR1 is SGHRS and CDR2 is YFSETQ in the germline V gene. CDR3 length: 14 residues. Germline trimming cut 0 bases from V and 9 bases from J; bases unmatched to any gene: 3. The CDR3: CASSLGQGARIQYF. The CDR3 nucleotides read TGCGCCAGCAGCTTGGGACAGGGGGCGCGCATTCAGTACTTC.

The CDR3 nucleotides read TGTGCCAGCAGCCAAGACCTCACTAGGGAGGGAAACACCATATATTTT. Translation: CASSQDLTREGNTIYF. The chain links TRBV3-1 (or the pseudogene TRBV3-2) to TRBJ1-3; D is uncertain. V was shortened by 0 bases and J by 4 bases, with 13 bases between the two germline ends. The CDR3 runs 16 residues. The germline gives CDR1 LGHDT, CDR2 YNNKEL (reference sequence).

There are a few counts of this clone. The gene calls are TRBV6-1 and TRBJ2-1; no clear D. V shed 4 bases and J shed 0 bases, with 13 bases lying between them. Germline loops: CDR1 MNHNS, CDR2 SASEGT. CDR3 length: 16 residues. The CDR3 DNA sequence: TGTGCCAGCAGTGCCGTTGGGCGGCGCTCCTACAATGAGCAGTTCTTC. This sequence encodes CASSAVGRRSYNEQFF.

CDR3 amino acids: CASSLWQGAGGYTF. CDR3 sequence (DNA): TGTGCCAGCAGTTTATGGCAGGGGGCAGGTGGCTACACCTTC. The chain uses TRBV28 and TRBJ1-2, with 8 bases lining up with TRBD1. Germline V gene data show CDR1 as MDHEN and CDR2 as SYDVKM. The CDR3 spans 14 residues. The junction had 4 bases not matched to a gene; V was cut back by 0 bases and J by 7 bases.

J is TRBJ1-3 and V is TRBV5-1; 7 bases line up with TRBD1. This CDR3 region has 14 residues. The junction had 5 bases not matched to a gene; V was cut back by 4 bases and J by 4 bases. Germline V gene data show CDR1 as SGHRS and CDR2 as YFSETQ. This CDR3 is CASSLGTEGNTIYF. The CDR3 nucleotides are TGCGCCAGCAGCCTCGGGACAGAAGGAAACACCATATATTTT.